The present T cell receptor (beta chain) was sequenced within a study of shared clonotypes between healthy human individuals. General study findings and limits: Around 5.4% of naive CD4 clonotypes were common to a handful of donors. Generation probability values for non-shared clonotypes were lower than those for clonotypes shared by all four donors.

TCRdb's table, derived via immunoSEQ multiplex PCR, lists solely in-frame clones and lacks some. Found here are some 500,000 clones, about 96% of them singletons; the top ten hold 0.064%. Adults of Caucasian background living in Nashville, Tennessee made up all donors. CD4+ cells underwent separation, giving CD45RA+ naive and CD45RA-negative memory subsets. This clone appeared once. Its specificity is unknown. The origin of this receptor is a woman between 25 and 40 years old in good health. The source material was naive CD4+ T cells sorted from blood. Subset here: CD45RA+ positively selected.

In DNA form, the CDR3 reads TGTGCCAGCAGTTACACATTACGGGGGAACACTGAAGCTTTCTTT. This gives the protein CASSYTLRGNTEAFF. The chain has TRBV6-5 and TRBJ1-1; D is undetermined. The CDR3 loop spans 15 amino acids. Germline lookup yields CDR1 MNHEY and CDR2 SVGAGI. V shed 2 bases and J shed 1 base, with 11 bases lying between them.